This TCR beta chain was obtained from a study of beta chain features in type 1 diabetes (dated by TCRdb to about 2018). With respect to the entire study: Mean age, gender distribution, total cell number and subset yield did not differ between patients and healthy donors. A total of some 110 million sorted cells were examined across all samples, and the number of cells per subset was strongly correlated with RNA yield. The study compared the TCRB repertoires of sorted circulating CD4+ T cell subsets in recently diagnosed type 1 diabetes patients with those in matched healthy donors. Naive and central memory subsets were obtained from all 28 donors, but regulatory and stem cell-like memory subsets were isolated from only 8 patients and about 8 healthy donors. Overall study outcomes, separate from this receptor: HLA sub-analyses involved small numbers of individuals, so any influence of HLA type on TCRB rearrangement remained unresolved. At VDJ recombination sites, patients with type 1 diabetes made fewer insertions and deleted more nucleotides, a pattern implying thymic rearrangement abnormalities. In all four CD4+ subsets, TCRB CDR3 length was moderately but significantly shorter in type 1 diabetes patients. Shorter templates might be favored by PCR, yet because patient and control samples were amplified and corrected together, any such skew would affect both groups equally. Because cDNA was sequenced instead of genomic DNA, activated cells with high expression could be over-represented, although the groups did not differ in activation or CD3 levels. Naive, central memory and regulatory TCRB repertoires appeared to be more alike among patients than among healthy donors.

CDR1 and CDR2 (SGHVS, FQNEAQ) derive from the germline V gene. V and J lose 8 bases and 3 bases, and a span of 11 bases separates them. Measured from the cysteine to the phenylalanine, the CDR3 is 12 residues long. The retained sequence is limited to the CDR3, 36 bases, with the frame set at the first base. From each donor, a single peripheral blood sample of about 100 mL on average was drawn into heparinised tubes. A BD FACSAria II and a panel including CD45RO, CCR7, CD25, CD127, CD95 and CD27 were used to sort naive, central memory, regulatory and stem cell-like memory CD4+ T cells. A purity above 95% was achieved for all sorted populations. Right away, PBMCs were isolated by Lymphoprep density gradient centrifugation and were stained directly, with no culture step. Samples were stained and sorted in pairs, with one healthy donor and one patient per experiment, so that batch effects were minimized.

Details on this clone: What antigen it recognizes has not been identified. Base qualities are missing; no much larger clone stands one base away.

The entire amount of isolated RNA was reverse transcribed using the High Capacity cDNA Reverse Transcription Kit, so the sequenced TCRB transcripts were expressed ones. Naive, central memory and regulatory T cell samples underwent deep immunoSEQ sequencing, averaging around 3.6 million total reads per sample. Sorted cells were lysed in RLT buffer and RNA was extracted with DNase-treated RNeasy Micro or Mini kits, depending on cell number. To prevent cross-contamination, every cell subset was processed on its own, while patient and healthy donor samples were processed together. The immunoSEQ multiplex PCR was used to amplify TCRB sequences from cDNA, generating 87-bp fragments that spanned the CDR3 region. Sequencing of the amplicons was performed on the Illumina HiSeq platform. The study's own analysis went as follows. PCR bias was computationally corrected using synthetic template baselines, reads within Hamming distance 2 were collapsed, and singletons that could not be merged were discarded. Reads were aligned to IMGT to assign V, D and J genes, CDR3 length, and insertions or deletions at six rearrangement sites. Clonotype counts were normalized to sorted cell number within each subset before computing true diversity and Gini coefficients with the tcR R package. The overlap coefficient, calculated on TCRB nucleotide sequences, was used to measure repertoire sharing. Out-of-frame TCRB sequences from naive cells were analyzed as a proxy for the pre-selection repertoire. TCRdb retrieved this table from immuneACCESS and kept in-frame rearrangements only. Not all clones are present; in checked studies, unresolved V genes account for under half, and no reason is known for the remainder. The V and J calls and the clone size are those of that table, but D and trimming were determined from the DNA. This sample gives about 340,000 clones in total; roughly 12% of them show up just once. The top ten hold roughly 0.015% of the sample.

The chain links TRBV7-8 with TRBJ2-7; the D gene is possibly TRBD2, with 6 bases matching. The sequence derives from a woman between 18 and 30 years old with type 1 diabetes. The sequenced material came from naive CD4+ T cells from blood. According to the study, the label for this sample's cell subset or site signals: true naive CD4+ T cells. The CDR3 corresponds to CASLEGDYEQYF. The DNA sequence follows: TGTGCCAGCCTGGAGGGTGACTACGAGCAGTACTTC.